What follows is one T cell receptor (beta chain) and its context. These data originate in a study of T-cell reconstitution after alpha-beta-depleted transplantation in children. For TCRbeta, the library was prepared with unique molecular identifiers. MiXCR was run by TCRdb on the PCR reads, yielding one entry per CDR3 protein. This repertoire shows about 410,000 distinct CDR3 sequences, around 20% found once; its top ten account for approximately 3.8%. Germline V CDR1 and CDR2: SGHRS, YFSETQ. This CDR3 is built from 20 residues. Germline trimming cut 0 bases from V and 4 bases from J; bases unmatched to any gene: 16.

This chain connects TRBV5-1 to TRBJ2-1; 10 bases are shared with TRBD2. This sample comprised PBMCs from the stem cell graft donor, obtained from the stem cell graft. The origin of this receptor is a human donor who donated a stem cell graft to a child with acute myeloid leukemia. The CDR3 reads CASSLAVGLAGARIYNEQFF. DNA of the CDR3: TGCGCCAGCAGCTTGGCCGTTGGGCTAGCGGGAGCCCGAATATACAATGAGCAGTTCTTC.